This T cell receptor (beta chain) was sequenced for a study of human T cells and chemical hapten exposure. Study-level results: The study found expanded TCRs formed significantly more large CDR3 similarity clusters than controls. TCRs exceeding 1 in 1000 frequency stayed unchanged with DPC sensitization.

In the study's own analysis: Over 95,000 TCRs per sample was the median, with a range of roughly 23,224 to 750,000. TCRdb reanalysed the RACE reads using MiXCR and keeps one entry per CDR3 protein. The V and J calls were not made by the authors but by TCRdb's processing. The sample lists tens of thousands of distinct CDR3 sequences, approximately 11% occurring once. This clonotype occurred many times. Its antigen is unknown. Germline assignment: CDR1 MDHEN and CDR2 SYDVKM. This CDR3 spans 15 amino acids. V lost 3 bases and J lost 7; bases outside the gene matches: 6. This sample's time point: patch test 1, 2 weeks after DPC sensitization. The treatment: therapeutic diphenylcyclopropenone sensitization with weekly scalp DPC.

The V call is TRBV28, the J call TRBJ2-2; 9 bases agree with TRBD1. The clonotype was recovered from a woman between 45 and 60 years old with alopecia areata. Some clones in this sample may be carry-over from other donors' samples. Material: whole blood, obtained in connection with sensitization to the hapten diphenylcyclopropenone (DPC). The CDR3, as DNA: TGTGCCAGCAGTTTCGGGGACAGGGACATCGGGGAGCTGTTTTTT. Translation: CASSFGDRDIGELFF.